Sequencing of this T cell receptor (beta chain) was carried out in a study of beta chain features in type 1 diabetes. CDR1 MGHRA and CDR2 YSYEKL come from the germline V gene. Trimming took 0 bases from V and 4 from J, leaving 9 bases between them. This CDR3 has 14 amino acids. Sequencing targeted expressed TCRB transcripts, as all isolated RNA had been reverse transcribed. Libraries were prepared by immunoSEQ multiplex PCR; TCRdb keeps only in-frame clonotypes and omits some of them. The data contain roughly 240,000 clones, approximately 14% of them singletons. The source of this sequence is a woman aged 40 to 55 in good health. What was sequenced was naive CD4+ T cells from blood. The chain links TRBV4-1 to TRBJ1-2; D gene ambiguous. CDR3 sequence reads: CASSQDSGPYGYTF. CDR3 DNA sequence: TGCGCCAGCAGCCAAGACAGCGGACCCTATGGCTACACCTTC.